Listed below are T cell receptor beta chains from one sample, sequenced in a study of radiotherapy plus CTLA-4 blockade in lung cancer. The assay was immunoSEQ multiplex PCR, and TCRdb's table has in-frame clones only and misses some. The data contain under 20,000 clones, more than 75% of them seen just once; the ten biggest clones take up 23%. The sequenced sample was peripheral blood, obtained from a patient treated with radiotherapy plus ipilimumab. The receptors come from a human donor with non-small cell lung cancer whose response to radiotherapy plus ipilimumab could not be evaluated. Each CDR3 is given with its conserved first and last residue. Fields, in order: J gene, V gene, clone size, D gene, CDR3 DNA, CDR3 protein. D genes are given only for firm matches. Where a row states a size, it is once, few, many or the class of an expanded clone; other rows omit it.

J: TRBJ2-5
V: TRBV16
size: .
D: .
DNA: TGTGCCAGCAAGGCGGTGGGTGAAGAGACCCAGTACTTC
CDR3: CASKAVGEETQYF

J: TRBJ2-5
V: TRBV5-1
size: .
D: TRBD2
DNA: TGCGCCAGCAGGCGGGAGGGGCTTCCCGGAGAGACCCAGTACTTC
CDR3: CASRREGLPGETQYF

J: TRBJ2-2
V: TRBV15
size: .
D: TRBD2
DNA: TGTGCCACCAGCAGAGGGCTAGCGGGGGGAAGGAGGGACACCGGGGAGCTGTTTTTT
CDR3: CATSRGLAGGRRDTGELFF

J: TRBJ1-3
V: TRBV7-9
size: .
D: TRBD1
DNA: TGTGCCAGCAGCTTAGCTACAGGGGGCTTAAACACCATATATTTT
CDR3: CASSLATGGLNTIYF

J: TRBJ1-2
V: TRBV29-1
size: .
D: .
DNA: TGCAGCGTTGAAGTGAGTGGGACTCGTTTGGGCTACACCTTC
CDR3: CSVEVSGTRLGYTF

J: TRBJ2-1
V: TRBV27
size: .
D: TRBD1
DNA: TGTGCCAGCGTTCTCGACAGGGACAACAATGAGCAGTTCTTC
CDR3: CASVLDRDNNEQFF

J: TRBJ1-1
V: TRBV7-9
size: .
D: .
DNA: TGTGCCAGCAGCTTGGCGACAGGCACTGAAGCTTTCTTT
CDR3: CASSLATGTEAFF

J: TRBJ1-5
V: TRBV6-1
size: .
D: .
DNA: TGTGCCAGCAGTGAAGGTCTTTATGGCAATCAGCCCCAGCATTTT
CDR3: CASSEGLYGNQPQHF

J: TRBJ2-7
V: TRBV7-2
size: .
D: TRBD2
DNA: TGTGCCAGCAGCTTATCGGCGGGGGGATTGGACGAGCAGTACTTC
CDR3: CASSLSAGGLDEQYF

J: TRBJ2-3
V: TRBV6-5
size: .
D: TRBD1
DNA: TGTGCCAGCAGTTTCGGACAGGGGCGAAATACGCAGTATTTT
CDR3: CASSFGQGRNTQYF

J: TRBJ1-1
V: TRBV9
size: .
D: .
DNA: TGTGCCAGCAGCGGAACAGGCCTGGGAACTGAAGCTTTCTTT
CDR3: CASSGTGLGTEAFF

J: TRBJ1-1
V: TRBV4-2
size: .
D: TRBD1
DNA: TGTGCCAGCAGCCATTCGGACAGGGAGAACACTGAAGCTTTCTTT
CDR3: CASSHSDRENTEAFF

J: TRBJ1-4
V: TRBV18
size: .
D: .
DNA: TGTGCCAGCTCGCAAGCGGCGGGGGCTAATGAAAAACTGTTTTTT
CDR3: CASSQAAGANEKLFF

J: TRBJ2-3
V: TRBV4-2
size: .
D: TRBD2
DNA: TGTGCCAGCAGCCAAGAAGCTAGCGGGGGGGGAGATACGCAGTATTTT
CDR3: CASSQEASGGGDTQYF

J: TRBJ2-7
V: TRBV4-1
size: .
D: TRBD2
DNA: TGCGCCAGCAGCCAATTCCCCTCCGGGACTAGCGGCTACGAGCAGTACTTC
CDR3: CASSQFPSGTSGYEQYF

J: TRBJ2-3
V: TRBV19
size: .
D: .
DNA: TGTGCCAGTAGCAGGGCGAGCACAGATACGCAGTATTTT
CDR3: CASSRASTDTQYF

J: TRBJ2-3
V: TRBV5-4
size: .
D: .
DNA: TGTGCCAGCAGCTTGGAACGACACTCGATTATTCGCACAGATACGCAGTATTTT
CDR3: CASSLERHSIIRTDTQYF

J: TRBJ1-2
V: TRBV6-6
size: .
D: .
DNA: TGTGCCAGCAGACCAACAGGGATCTATGGCTACACCTTC
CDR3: CASRPTGIYGYTF

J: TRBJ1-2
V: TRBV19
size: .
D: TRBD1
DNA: TGTGCCAGCGAACAGGGGGGTCTCTATGGCTACACCTTC
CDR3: CASEQGGLYGYTF

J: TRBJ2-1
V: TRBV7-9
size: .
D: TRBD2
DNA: TGTGCCAGCAGTTCGATGGCTAGCGGGATCTACAATGAGCAGTTCTTC
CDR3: CASSSMASGIYNEQFF

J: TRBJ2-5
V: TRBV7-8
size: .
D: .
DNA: TGTGCCAGCGCCTGGGGCAGGGCTGAGACCCAGTACTTC
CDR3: CASAWGRAETQYF

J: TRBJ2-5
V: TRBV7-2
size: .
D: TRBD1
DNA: TGTGCCAGCAGCCTCGGGGACAGGGGGTCCCGAGAGACCCAGTACTTC
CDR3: CASSLGDRGSRETQYF

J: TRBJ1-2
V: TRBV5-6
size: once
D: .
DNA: TGTGCCAGCAGCCACCAGGCAAACTATGGCTACACCTTC
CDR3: CASSHQANYGYTF

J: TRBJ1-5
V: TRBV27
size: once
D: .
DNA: TGTGCCAGCAGTTTTGAGGGCCCGAGCAATCAGCCCCAGCATTTT
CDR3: CASSFEGPSNQPQHF

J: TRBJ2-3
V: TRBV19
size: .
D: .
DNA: TGTGCCAGTACTAATAACCCTGGTGGTTTCACAGATACGCAGTATTTT
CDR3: CASTNNPGGFTDTQYF

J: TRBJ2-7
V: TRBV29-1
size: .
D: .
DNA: TGCAGCGTTGCGGGCAGGGGTCTCATCGCGGACTCCTACGAGCAGTACTTC
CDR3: CSVAGRGLIADSYEQYF

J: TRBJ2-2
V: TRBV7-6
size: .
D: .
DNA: TGTGCCAGCAGCTTACAGGGGCTCAACACCGGGGAGCTGTTTTTT
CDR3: CASSLQGLNTGELFF

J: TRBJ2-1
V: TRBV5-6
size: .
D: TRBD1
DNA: TGTGCCAGCAGCCGACAGGGGGTCATGAATGAGCAGTTCTTC
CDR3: CASSRQGVMNEQFF

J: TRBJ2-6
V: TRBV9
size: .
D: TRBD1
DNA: TGTGCCAGCAGCGTAGCTAGGGGGCCAGGAGGGGCCAACGTCCTGACTTTC
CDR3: CASSVARGPGGANVLTF

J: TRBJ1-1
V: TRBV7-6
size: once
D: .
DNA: TGTGCCAGCGGCCTTTTATGGAACACTGAAGCTTTCTTT
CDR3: CASGLLWNTEAFF

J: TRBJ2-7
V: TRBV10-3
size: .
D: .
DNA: TGTGCCATCCGGGCCACAGGAGCCGGCGTCTACGAGCAGTACTTC
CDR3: CAIRATGAGVYEQYF

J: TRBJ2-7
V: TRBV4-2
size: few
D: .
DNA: TGTGCCAGCAGCCAAGAGTTGGCCGAGCAGTACTTC
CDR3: CASSQELAEQYF

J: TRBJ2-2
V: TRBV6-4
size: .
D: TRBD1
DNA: TGTGCCAGCAGTGACTTTGAGAAGACAGGGGTGACCGGGGAGCTGTTTTTT
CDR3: CASSDFEKTGVTGELFF

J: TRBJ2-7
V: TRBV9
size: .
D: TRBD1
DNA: TGTGCCAGCAGCGTAGGCCAGGGGGCCATTATACCCTACGAGCAGTACTTC
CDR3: CASSVGQGAIIPYEQYF

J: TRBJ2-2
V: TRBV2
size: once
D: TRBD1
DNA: TGTGCCAGCAGAGGGACAGCGAACACCGGGGAGCTGTTTTTT
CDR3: CASRGTANTGELFF

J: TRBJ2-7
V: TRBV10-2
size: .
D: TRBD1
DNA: TGCGCCAGCAGTGAGAGAGGGACAGCCTACGAGCAGTACTTC
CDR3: CASSERGTAYEQYF

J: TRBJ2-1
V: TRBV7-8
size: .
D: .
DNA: TGTGCCAGCAGCTACGACCCGGGTGAGCAGTTCTTC
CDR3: CASSYDPGEQFF

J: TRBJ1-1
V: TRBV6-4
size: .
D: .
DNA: TGTGCCAGCAGACCCATCGCAGGGATGGTTTGGACTGAAGCTTTCTTT
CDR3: CASRPIAGMVWTEAFF

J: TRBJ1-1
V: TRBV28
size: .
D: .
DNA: TGTGCCAGCAGTATCCCGGGGGGGCCCAACACTGAAGCTTTCTTT
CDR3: CASSIPGGPNTEAFF

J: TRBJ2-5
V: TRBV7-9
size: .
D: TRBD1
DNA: TGTGCCAGCAGCCCCCACGACAGGGGGCGGGCCCAGTACTTC
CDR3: CASSPHDRGRAQYF

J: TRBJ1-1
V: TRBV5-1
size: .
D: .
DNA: TGCGCCAGCAGCGTAGGACAGCCGAACACTGAAGCTTTCTTT
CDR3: CASSVGQPNTEAFF

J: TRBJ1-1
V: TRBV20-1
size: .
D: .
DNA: TGCAGTGCTAGAGACGGCACTGAAGCTTTCTTT
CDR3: CSARDGTEAFF

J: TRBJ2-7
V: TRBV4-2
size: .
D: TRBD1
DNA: TGTGCCAGCAGCCAACGGACAGGGCGGTACGAGCAGTACTTC
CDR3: CASSQRTGRYEQYF

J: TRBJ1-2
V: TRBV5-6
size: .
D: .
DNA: TGTGCCAGCAGCGACCCCACAGGGAGTCGAGGCTACACCTTC
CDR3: CASSDPTGSRGYTF